The clone carrying this T cell receptor beta chain was seen many times. These data come from a study of T cells in Graves' hyperthyroidism and ophthalmopathy. Amplification of TCR beta CDR3 regions was performed using RNA transcripts as template. TCR CDR3 underwent first-round RT-PCR with the HTBI primer set. TCRdb re-analysed the multiplex PCR reads in MiXCR, keeping a single row per CDR3 protein. This repertoire shows a few hundred thousand distinct CDR3 sequences, approximately 15% found once; its top ten account for 5.8%. This blood was taken when hyperthyroidism was first diagnosed, before any ophthalmopathy symptoms existed. V dropped 2 bases and J dropped 5; count of bases not matched to a gene: 4. There are 14 residues in the CDR3. The germline CDR1 and CDR2 sequences are SGHKS and YYEKEE (reference sequence).

The V and J genes are TRBV5-5 and TRBJ2-1; 7 positions agree with TRBD1. The sequenced material came from blood. This receptor was obtained from a woman in her twenties or thirties with Graves' hyperthyroidism that later progressed to Graves' ophthalmopathy. This CDR3 is CASSLTGANNEQFF. The DNA of the CDR3 is TGTGCCAGCAGCTTAACAGGGGCTAACAATGAGCAGTTCTTC.